These 5 T cell receptor beta chains share one sample of origin, sequenced in a study of OX40 agonist ivuxolimab in advanced cancers. Assay: immunoSEQ multiplex PCR; the TCRdb copy retains only in-frame clones and omits some. The sample lists about 93,000 clones, around 92% occurring once. Sequencing was performed on CD4+ or CD8+ T cells sorted from blood, taken in a trial of the OX40 agonist ivuxolimab. All receptors derive from an adult with an advanced solid tumor such as melanoma, head and neck, liver or kidney cancer.

The V call is TRBV6-1, the J call TRBJ2-3; D is possibly TRBD1 (5 bases). V lost 9 bases and J lost 0, with 13 bases in between. Germline loops: CDR1 MNHNS, CDR2 SASEGT. The CDR3 is 14 residues long. The CDR3 spells CASIQEISTDTQYF. The DNA for the CDR3 is TGTGCCAGTATACAGGAGATTAGCACAGATACGCAGTATTTT.

The chain recombines TRBV9 with TRBJ2-5, with D tentatively TRBD1 or TRBD2 (6 bases each). Germline CDR1 is SGDLS and CDR2 is YYNGEE. CDR3 length: 16 amino acids. The V end lost 3 bases, the J end lost 5 bases, and 20 bases lay between the germline ends. This chain's CDR3 is CASSAKGGESGETQYF. CDR3 coding DNA: TGTGCCAGCAGCGCCAAGGGGGGCGAAAGCGGGGAGACCCAGTACTTC.

The chain uses TRBV4-1 and TRBJ1-1, with 8 bases lining up with TRBD1. The V gene end was trimmed by 1 base and the J gene end by 10 bases; junction bases not matched to a gene: 14. This CDR3 is built from 16 residues. The germline gives CDR1 MGHRA, CDR2 YSYEKL. The CDR3 DNA follows: TGCGCCAGCAGCCAAGGGAACGGACAGGGCAATGGCGGAGCTTTCTTT. This codes for CASSQGNGQGNGGAFF.

The chain joins TRBV10-1 to TRBJ2-4, with 13 bases lining up with TRBD2. There are 18 residues in the CDR3. V gave up 4 bases and J gave up 0 bases; unmatched junction bases: 6. CDR1 WNHNN and CDR2 SYGVQD come from the germline V gene (reference sequence). CDR3 DNA sequence: TGCGCCAGCAGTGCGGGACTAGCGGGGAACCTAGCCAAAAACATTCAGTACTTC. This encodes CASSAGLAGNLAKNIQYF.

The chain links TRBV6-6 to TRBJ1-4; D uncertain. The CDR3 consists of 14 residues. Germline V gene lookup returns CDR1 MNHNY and CDR2 SVGAGI (reference sequence). The V gene lost 2 bases and the J gene lost 7 bases, with 11 bases spanning the gap. The CDR3 region has the DNA TGTGCCAGCAGTTACGAGCGCAGGAGTGAAAAACTGTTTTTT. The encoded protein is CASSYERRSEKLFF.